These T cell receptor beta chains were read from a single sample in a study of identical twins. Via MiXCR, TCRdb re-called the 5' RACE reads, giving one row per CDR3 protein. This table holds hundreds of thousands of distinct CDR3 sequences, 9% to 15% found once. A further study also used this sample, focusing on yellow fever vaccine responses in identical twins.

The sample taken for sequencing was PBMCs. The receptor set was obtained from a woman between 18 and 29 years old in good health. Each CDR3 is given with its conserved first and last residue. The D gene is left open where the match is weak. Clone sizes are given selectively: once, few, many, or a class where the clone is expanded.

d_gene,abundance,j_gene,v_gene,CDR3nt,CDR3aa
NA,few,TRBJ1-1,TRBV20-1,TGCAGTGCTAGTGTTCGCGGGTTCTTAAACACTGAAGCTTTCTTT,CSASVRGFLNTEAFF
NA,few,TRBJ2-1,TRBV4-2,TGTGCCAGCAGCCAAGCCCCTGAGTCTTACAATGAGCAGTTCTTC,CASSQAPESYNEQFF
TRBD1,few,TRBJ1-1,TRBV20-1,TGCAGTGCTCCCAGGGGGACCACTGAAGCTTTCTTT,CSAPRGTTEAFF
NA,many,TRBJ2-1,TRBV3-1,TGTGCCAGCAGCCAAGGAGGAGGGATCACCAATGAGCAGTTCTTC,CASSQGGGITNEQFF
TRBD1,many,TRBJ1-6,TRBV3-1,TGTGCCAGCAGCCCCCAGGGGGCGCCTAATTCACCCCTCCACTTT,CASSPQGAPNSPLHF
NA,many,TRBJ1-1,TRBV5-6,TGTGCCAGCAGCGTGGACCCGAGGGGGAACACTGAAGCTTTCTTT,CASSVDPRGNTEAFF
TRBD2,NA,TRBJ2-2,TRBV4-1,TGCGCCAGCAGGTCGGGACTAACCGAGAACACCGGGGAGCTGTTTTTT,CASRSGLTENTGELFF
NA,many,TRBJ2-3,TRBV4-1,TGCGCCAGCAGCCAAGTCGTCGAGGTCGCAGATACGCAGTATTTT,CASSQVVEVADTQYF
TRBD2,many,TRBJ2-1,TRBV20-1,TGCAGTGCTAGAGATCCCCGGACTAGCGGTTACAATGAGCAGTTCTTC,CSARDPRTSGYNEQFF
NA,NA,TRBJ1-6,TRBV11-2,TGTGCCAGCAGCTTTGTAGGGCTAGGGTATAATTCACCCCTCCACTTT,CASSFVGLGYNSPLHF
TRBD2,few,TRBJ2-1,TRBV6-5,TGTGCCAGCAGTTACTCGGTTGGTAGCGGGAGGTACAATGAGCAGTTCTTC,CASSYSVGSGRYNEQFF
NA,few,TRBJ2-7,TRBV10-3,TGTGCCATCAGTCCACGGGATCTCTCCTACGAGCAGTACTTC,CAISPRDLSYEQYF
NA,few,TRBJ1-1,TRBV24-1,TGTGCCACCAGTGATCCTCCGACTCTGTACTTT,CATSDPPTLYF
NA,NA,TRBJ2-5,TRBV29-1,TGCAGCTACGTTGGCCGGGGGACCCAGTACTTC,CSYVGRGTQYF
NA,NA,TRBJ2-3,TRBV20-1,TGCAGTGCTAGAGATCCCGAGTTAGCTGGAGATACGCAGTATTTT,CSARDPELAGDTQYF
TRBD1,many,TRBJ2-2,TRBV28,TGTGCCAGCAGTGACGGGACAGGAGCGAACACCGGGGAGCTGTTTTTT,CASSDGTGANTGELFF
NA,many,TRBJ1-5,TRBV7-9,TGTGCCAGCAGCTTAGCGCAGGGTTATCAGCCCCAGCATTTT,CASSLAQGYQPQHF
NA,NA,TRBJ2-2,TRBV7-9,TGTGCCAGCAGCTTTGAGAGCTGGGAGCTGTTTTTT,CASSFESWELFF
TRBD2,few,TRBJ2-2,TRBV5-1,TGCGCCAGCAGCTTGAGGCCTAGCGGAAACACCGGGGAGCTGTTTTTT,CASSLRPSGNTGELFF
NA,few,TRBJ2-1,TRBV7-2,TGTGCCAGCAGCTTACATACAGGGCGGAGCGGCTACAATGAGCAGTTCTTC,CASSLHTGRSGYNEQFF
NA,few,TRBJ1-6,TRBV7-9,TGTGCCAGCAGCTTAATCTCGGTCGGCAGGGCGGATTCACCCCTCCACTTT,CASSLISVGRADSPLHF
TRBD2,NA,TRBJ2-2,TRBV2,TGTGCCAGCAGCCCAGCGGGAGTCTCCCCCGGGGAGCTGTTTTTT,CASSPAGVSPGELFF
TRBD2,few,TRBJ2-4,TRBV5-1,TGCGCCAGCAGCTTGCTCCTAACAGGTCCACTAGCGGGAGCAGGGGACAAAAACATTCAGTACTTC,CASSLLLTGPLAGAGDKNIQYF
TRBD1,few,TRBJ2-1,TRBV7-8,TGTGCCAGCAGGAAGGACAGGGGGCGCGGTGAGCAGTTCTTC,CASRKDRGRGEQFF
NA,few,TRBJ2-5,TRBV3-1,TGTGCCAGCAGCCAAGACCCTGGGCAGGGAGAGACCCAGTACTTC,CASSQDPGQGETQYF
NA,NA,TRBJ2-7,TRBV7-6,TGTGCCAGCAGCTTAGCGGGGACACAGCCAGGGGAGCAGTACTTC,CASSLAGTQPGEQYF
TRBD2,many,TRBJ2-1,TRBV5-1,TGCGCCAGCAGCTGGACCGTCAATGTTGGCGGGGGGGCCTTAGGGCAGTTCTTC,CASSWTVNVGGGALGQFF
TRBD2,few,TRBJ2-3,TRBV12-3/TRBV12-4,TGTGCCAGCAGGGGGGGGGCTAGCGGGCCCACAGATACGCAGTATTTT,CASRGGASGPTDTQYF
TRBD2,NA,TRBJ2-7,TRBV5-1,TGCGCCAGCAGCACGGGACTAGCGCCCAACCCAAACTCCTACGAGCAGTACTTC,CASSTGLAPNPNSYEQYF
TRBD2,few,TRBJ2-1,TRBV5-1,TGCGCCAGCAGCTTGGCGGGACTAGCGGGAGGGCCCGCAAACAATGAGCAGTTCTTC,CASSLAGLAGGPANNEQFF
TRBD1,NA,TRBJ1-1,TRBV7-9,TGTGCCAGCAGCAAAGGGGACAGGGAAAACACTGAAGCTTTCTTT,CASSKGDRENTEAFF
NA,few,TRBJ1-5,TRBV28,TGTGCCAGTTTCCAGCAGTTCAATCAGCCCCAGCATTTT,CASFQQFNQPQHF
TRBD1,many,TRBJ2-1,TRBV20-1,TGCAGTGCACCCGGGACAGGGGGCTACAATGAGCAGTTCTTC,CSAPGTGGYNEQFF
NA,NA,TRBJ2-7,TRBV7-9,TGTGCCAGCAGCGATACTTCCGGGCCCTCCTACGAGCAGTACTTC,CASSDTSGPSYEQYF
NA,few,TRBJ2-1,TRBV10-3,TGTGCCATCAGCCAAGGCGAATACGAGCAGTTCTTC,CAISQGEYEQFF